The 21 T cell receptor beta chains listed next were all sequenced from one sample in a study of shared clonotypes between healthy human individuals. Naive CD8 cells, CD45RO-negative and positively selected for CCR7, excluded terminally differentiated effector memory CD45RA+ cells. Repertoires were generated with immunoSEQ multiplex PCR, while TCRdb's copy carries only in-frame clones and drops some. The top ten clones hold under 2% of a sample with around 2.1 million clones, 85% to 95% of them seen once. The sample comprised naive CD8+ T cells from PBMCs. The receptors come from a man younger than 35 in good health. Some clones in this sample may be carry-over from other donors' samples.

This chain joins TRBV4-1 and TRBJ2-7; TRBD2 aligns across 7 bases. The CDR3 runs to 14 residues. Germline V CDR1 and CDR2: MGHRA, YSYEKL. Trimming removed 0 bases from V and 4 bases from J; junction bases left unmatched: 3. The CDR3: CASSQDLREYEQYF. CDR3 bases: TGCGCCAGCAGCCAAGATTTGCGGGAGTACGAGCAGTACTTC.

The V call is TRBV14, the J call TRBJ1-2; 7 bases map to TRBD1. Germline V gene data show CDR1 as SGHDN and CDR2 as FVKESK. The CDR3 sequence is 14 residues long. The V and J ends lost 4 bases and 4 bases, in that order; junction bases with no gene match: 6. CDR3 DNA sequence: TGTGCCAGCAGCCCGTCAGGGGGAAGCTATGGCTACACCTTC. It codes for CASSPSGGSYGYTF.

The rearrangement links TRBV10-3 to TRBJ2-1; 7 bases line up with TRBD2. CDR1 is ENHRY, CDR2 SYGVKD, per germline. This CDR3 has 16 amino acids. J gave up 2 bases and V 0 bases, and 4 bases lay outside the gene matches. Written as DNA, the CDR3 is TGTGCCATCAGTGAGTCTGAGGGAGGGCCCTACAATGAGCAGTTCTTC. It yields the protein CAISESEGGPYNEQFF.

The chain recombines TRBV6-5 with TRBJ1-5, with a possible D match to TRBD1 (5 bases). Germline loops: CDR1 MNHEY, CDR2 SVGAGI. The ends were cut back, 0 bases at V and 6 bases at J, with 9 bases in the middle. The CDR3 consists of 14 residues. CDR3: CASSYSKGSQPQHF. CDR3 DNA sequence: TGTGCCAGCAGTTACTCGAAGGGGAGTCAGCCCCAGCATTTT.

This clone is a singleton in its sample. The J gene is TRBJ1-3, the V gene TRBV9; 9 bases map to TRBD1. This CDR3 has 17 residues. The V segment lost 3 bases and the J segment 4 bases; nucleotides outside the gene matches: 11. Germline V gene sequence: CDR1 SGDLS, CDR2 YYNGEE. The CDR3 is CASSGRFGQGRGNTIYF. CDR3 in DNA: TGTGCCAGCAGCGGACGATTCGGACAGGGGAGAGGAAACACCATATATTTT.

CDR3 DNA: TGTGCCAGTAGTATAGGAGACACGAACACTGAAGCTTTCTTT. This translates into CASSIGDTNTEAFF. This sequence joins TRBV19 and TRBJ1-1; no reliable D call. Trimming took 1 base from V and 1 from J, leaving 7 bases between them. CDR3 length: 14 amino acids. Germline CDR1 is LNHDA and CDR2 is SQIVND (reference sequence). The variable domain in full, with the rest retrieved from reference TRBV19 and TRBJ1-1, is DGGITQSPKYLFRKEGQNVTLSCEQNLNHDAMYWYRQDPGQGLRLIYYSQIVNDFQKGDIAEGYSVSREKKESFPLTVTSAQKNPTAFYLCASSIGDTNTEAFFGQGTRLTVV.

This rearrangement joins TRBV5-1 to TRBJ2-5, with D uncertain. CDR1 and CDR2 (germline): SGHRS, YFSETQ. V was pared by 6 bases and J by 2 bases, with 11 bases between. The length of the CDR3 is 13 residues. The CDR3: CASIPDSQETQYF. The CDR3 nucleotides are TGCGCCAGCATTCCCGACTCACAAGAGACCCAGTACTTC.

The rearrangement links TRBV19 to TRBJ1-1; D is uncertain. Trimming shortened V by 3 bases and J by 1 base, and 18 bases separated the two germline ends. This CDR3 spans 17 amino acids. Germline loops: CDR1 LNHDA, CDR2 SQIVND (reference sequence). CDR3 region: CASSIIKGRTRNTEAFF. In nucleotides, the CDR3 is TGTGCCAGTAGTATCATAAAAGGCAGAACGCGGAACACTGAAGCTTTCTTT.

V and J are TRBV2 and TRBJ2-7; TRBD1 aligns across 9 bases. Germline V lookup: CDR1 SNHLY, CDR2 FYNNEI. The CDR3 spans 15 residues. V lost 6 bases to trimming and J lost 3 bases; unmatched junction nucleotides: 9. The CDR3 DNA sequence: TGTGCCAGCAGCGAACCCGGGACAGGGAACTACGAGCAGTACTTC. It codes for CASSEPGTGNYEQYF.

This clone has a single count. CDR3 nucleotide sequence: TGTGCCAGCAGTCAGGGGGCATGGACAGATACGCAGTATTTT. It specifies CASSQGAWTDTQYF. This chain connects TRBV6-5 to TRBJ2-3, with TRBD1 matching 8 bases. Germline V lookup: CDR1 MNHEY, CDR2 SVGAGI. V dropped 5 bases and J dropped 3; count of bases not matched to a gene: 4. This CDR3 has 14 amino acids.

This chain joins TRBV27 and TRBJ1-2; D may be TRBD1 (6 bases). Germline V gene lookup returns CDR1 MNHEY and CDR2 SMNVEV (reference sequence). V was clipped by 5 bases and J by 7 bases, with 11 bases between them. This CDR3 spans 12 amino acids. As DNA, the CDR3 is TGTGCCAGCAGTGCAGGGGTTGGTGGCTACACCTTC. As protein: CASSAGVGGYTF.

The chain combines TRBV2 with TRBJ2-4; no clear D gene. Germline assignment: CDR1 SNHLY and CDR2 FYNNEI. V was pared by 2 bases and J by 16 bases, with 6 bases between. This CDR3 has 9 residues. The CDR3 coding sequence is TGTGCCAGCAGTGAAAGACACTACTTC. Amino acid sequence: CASSERHYF. The full variable domain, rest sourced from reference TRBV2 and TRBJ2-4, is EPEVTQTPSHQVTQMGQEVILRCVPISNHLYFYWYRQILGQKVEFLVSFYNNEISEKSEIFDDQFSVERPDGSNFTLKIRSTKLEDSAMYFCASSERHYFGAGTRLSVL.

V is TRBV11-3 and J is TRBJ2-2, with TRBD1 identical over 9 bases. Per the germline V gene, CDR1 is SGHNT and CDR2 is YENEEA. V gave up 3 bases and J gave up 2 bases; unmatched junction bases: 7. The CDR3 is 17 amino acids. CDR3 nucleotide sequence: TGTGCCAGCAGCTTTTTAAGGACAGGGGACAACACCGGGGAGCTGTTTTTT. It codes for CASSFLRTGDNTGELFF.

With respect to this clone: The same CDR3 is also encoded by other DNA sequences in this sample. The chain employs TRBV5-4 and TRBJ1-1, with unresolved D. Germline V gene lookup returns CDR1 SGHNT and CDR2 YYREEE (reference sequence). This CDR3 has 14 amino acids. V lost 0 bases and J lost 1, with 7 bases in between. The CDR3 sequence: CASSLAWGNTEAFF. CDR3 nucleotides: TGTGCCAGCAGCTTGGCCTGGGGGAACACTGAAGCTTTCTTT.

This clone was recorded a few times. The chain couples TRBV6-5 to TRBJ2-7; D could derive from TRBD1 or TRBD2 (6 bases each). The V end was cut by 6 bases, the J end by 5 bases, with 11 bases between. CDR3 length equals 12 residues. The germline CDR1 and CDR2 sequences are MNHEY and SVGAGI. This chain's CDR3 is CASRTGGNEQYF. The CDR3 DNA reads as TGTGCCAGCAGAACCGGGGGCAACGAGCAGTACTTC.

The gene calls are TRBV14 and TRBJ2-1; D may be TRBD2 (6 bases). Germline V lookup: CDR1 SGHDN, CDR2 FVKESK. This CDR3 region has 18 residues. The V and J ends lost 1 base and 2 bases respectively, with 18 bases between them. This CDR3 is CASSQVGGTGSPYNEQFF. In nucleotides, the CDR3 is TGTGCCAGCAGCCAAGTTGGTGGAACCGGGAGCCCCTACAATGAGCAGTTCTTC. The full variable domain, in which reference TRBV14 and TRBJ2-1 provide the parts outside the CDR3, is EAGVTQFPSHSVIEKGQTVTLRCDPISGHDNLYWYRRVMGKEIKFLLHFVKESKQDESGMPNNRFLAERTGGTYSTLKVQPAELEDSGVYFCASSQVGGTGSPYNEQFFGPGTRLTVL.

This chain uses TRBV7-9 with TRBJ2-1; D is uncertain. The germline V gene has CDR1 SEHNR and CDR2 FQNEAQ (reference sequence). The V end lost 1 base, the J end lost 10 bases, and 17 bases lay between the germline ends. The CDR3 runs to 15 residues. The chain's CDR3 is CASSLVGSGANEQFF. DNA of the CDR3: TGTGCCAGCAGCTTAGTAGGATCAGGCGCCAACGAGCAGTTCTTC.

In the case of this clone: The identical CDR3 is also encoded by other nucleotide sequences in the sample. The rearrangement joins TRBV27 to TRBJ1-1; 8 positions agree with TRBD1. Unmatched junction bases numbered 2, after V lost 4 bases and J lost 1 base. There are 14 residues in the CDR3. Germline V lookup: CDR1 MNHEY, CDR2 SMNVEV (reference sequence). CDR3 nucleotide sequence: TGTGCCAGCAGTTCCACAGGGGGGAACACTGAAGCTTTCTTT. Translating gives CASSSTGGNTEAFF.

The chain has TRBV2 and TRBJ2-7, with 9 nucleotides matching TRBD2. With V trimmed by 3 bases and J by 2 bases, 8 bases remained unmatched. Germline assignment: CDR1 SNHLY and CDR2 FYNNEI. The CDR3 contains 16 residues. CDR3 in DNA: TGTGCCAGCAGTGATACCCTAGCGGGATTCACCTACGAGCAGTACTTC. Residues: CASSDTLAGFTYEQYF.

The chain recombines TRBV5-6 with TRBJ2-1; the D is unclear. CDR3 length equals 15 residues. Germline V CDR1 and CDR2: SGHDT, YYEEEE. Trimming stripped 4 bases from V and 5 bases from J, with 16 bases between. In DNA, the CDR3 is TGTGCCAGCAGCCTCGTGGGGTTGGGCCACAATGAGCAGTTCTTC. Protein: CASSLVGLGHNEQFF.

The table lists this clone with a count of one. This chain links TRBV6-5 with TRBJ1-1; D remains unclear. CDR3 length equals 14 residues. Trimming left V 2 bases short and J 0 bases short, with 7 bases between. The germline CDR1 and CDR2 sequences are MNHEY and SVGAGI. The CDR3 sequence is CASSYDWLNTEAFF. CDR3 sequence (DNA): TGTGCCAGCAGTTACGATTGGTTGAACACTGAAGCTTTCTTT.